Presented here are 15 T cell receptor beta chains from one specimen sequenced in a study of OX40 agonist ivuxolimab in advanced cancers. Using immunoSEQ multiplex PCR, the repertoire was profiled, and TCRdb retains in-frame clones only, with some absent. This sample yields about 27,000 clones, of which about four fifths are seen a single time; roughly 12% belongs to the top ten. The sequences come from CD4+ or CD8+ T cells sorted from blood, collected in a trial of the OX40 agonist ivuxolimab. All receptors come from an adult with an advanced solid tumor such as melanoma, head and neck, liver or kidney cancer.

In this sample, this clone is medium-sized. The V gene is TRBV11-2, the J gene TRBJ2-7; D call uncertain. The CDR3 extends over 14 amino acids. CDR1 and CDR2 from the germline V gene are SGHAT and FQNNGV. The V end was cut by 1 base, the J end by 9 bases, with 16 bases between. CDR3 in amino acids: CASSLGLTVWVQYF. CDR3 coding DNA: TGTGCCAGCAGCTTAGGTCTGACCGTATGGGTGCAGTACTTC.

J is TRBJ2-7 and V is TRBV7-9; maybe TRBD1 (5 bases). Germline CDR1 is SEHNR and CDR2 is FQNEAQ (reference sequence). V lost 2 bases to trimming and J lost 6 bases, with 8 bases between them. The CDR3 has 12 amino acids. CDR3 amino acids: CASSLQGSEQYF. In nucleotides, the CDR3 is TGTGCCAGCAGCTTACAGGGTTCCGAGCAGTACTTC.

The chain combines TRBV5-4 with TRBJ1-1; maybe TRBD1 (5 bases). Germline CDR1 reads SGHNT; CDR2 reads YYREEE (reference sequence). V lost 3 bases to trimming and J lost 5 bases, with 11 bases between them. The CDR3 extends over 13 amino acids. The CDR3 here is CASSWGLRTEAFF. In nucleotides, the CDR3 is TGTGCCAGCAGCTGGGGACTAAGGACTGAAGCTTTCTTT.

The rearrangement joins TRBV21-1 to TRBJ1-5; TRBD1, as called in the table, went unchecked against the DNA. TRBV21-1 corresponds to a pseudogene. The CDR3 contains 17 residues. The CDR3 region has the DNA TGTGCCAGCAGCAAACTCAGGTCCGTCACAGTAAATCAGCCCCAGCATTTT. It translates to CASSKLRSVTVNQPQHF.

The chain recombines TRBV4-1 with TRBJ1-6; D is unresolved. V gave up 0 bases and J gave up 1 base, with 4 bases separating them. CDR3 length: 15 amino acids. From germline, CDR1 is MGHRA and CDR2 YSYEKL. The chain's CDR3 is CASSQEGSYNSPLHF. The CDR3 DNA sequence: TGCGCCAGCAGCCAAGAAGGTTCCTATAATTCACCCCTCCACTTT.

The chain couples TRBV2 to TRBJ2-3; 8 nucleotides match TRBD2. V dropped 11 bases and J dropped 2; count of bases not matched to a gene: 9. Germline V CDR1 and CDR2: SNHLY, FYNNEI. The CDR3 loop spans 14 amino acids. CDR3 residues: CAAAASGPTDTQYF. The DNA of the CDR3 is TGTGCCGCCGCGGCTAGCGGGCCCACAGATACGCAGTATTTT.

The chain has TRBV4-1 and TRBJ2-1; D is uncertain. Germline values: CDR1 MGHRA, CDR2 YSYEKL. V shed 4 bases and J shed 10 bases, with 17 bases lying between them. The CDR3 runs 14 residues. The CDR3 spells CASSRLGERDEQFF. The CDR3 region has the DNA TGCGCCAGCAGCCGATTGGGCGAGCGAGACGAGCAGTTCTTC.

This chain links TRBV6-5 with TRBJ1-1; D uncertain. Germline V lookup: CDR1 MNHEY, CDR2 SVGAGI. V was pared by 2 bases and J by 0 bases, with 7 bases between. This CDR3 spans 14 amino acids. The DNA of the CDR3 is TGTGCCAGCAGTTACAGTGCAATGAACACTGAAGCTTTCTTT. Translating it yields CASSYSAMNTEAFF.

In this sample, this clone turned up once. This chain uses TRBV23-1 with TRBJ1-5, with TRBD1 as a possible D gene (5 bases). TRBV23-1 is noted as an ORF with a role that remains uncertain. V was cut by 4 bases and J by 1 base, with 14 bases left in between. The CDR3 contains 16 residues. CDR3 protein: CASSPTGGLSNQPQHF. CDR3 nucleotide sequence: TGCGCCAGCAGTCCCACTGGGGGGTTGAGCAATCAGCCCCAGCATTTT.

V is TRBV4-1 and J is TRBJ2-1; D is perhaps TRBD1 (5 bases). The CDR3 extends over 15 amino acids. V shed 0 bases and J shed 7 bases, with 13 bases lying between them. Germline assignment: CDR1 MGHRA and CDR2 YSYEKL. The CDR3 sequence is CASSQEPQGLNEQFF. The CDR3 region has the DNA TGCGCCAGCAGCCAAGAACCCCAGGGTTTAAATGAGCAGTTCTTC.

V and J are TRBV10-2 and TRBJ1-2; D is uncertain. Looked up from germline, CDR1 is WSHSY and CDR2 is SAAADI. The V gene lost 6 bases and the J gene lost 0 bases, with 8 bases spanning the gap. The CDR3 is 13 residues long. The CDR3 DNA reads TGCGCCAGCAGCCAGAGTTCTAACTATGGCTACACCTTC. Residues: CASSQSSNYGYTF.

The rearrangement uses TRBV6-5 and TRBJ1-4; D unclear. Germline lookup yields CDR1 MNHEY and CDR2 SVGAGI. Trimming stripped 0 bases from V and 5 bases from J, with 10 bases between. This CDR3 region has 15 residues. The chain's CDR3 is CASSYSGPSNEKLFF. The DNA for the CDR3 is TGTGCCAGCAGTTACTCGGGTCCCTCAAATGAAAAACTGTTTTTT.

This chain joins TRBV7-9 and TRBJ1-2; D remains ambiguous. There are 15 residues in the CDR3. With 0 bases removed from V and 7 bases from J, the gap between germline ends came to 15 bases. The V gene's germline CDR1 is SEHNR and CDR2 FQNEAQ (reference sequence). The CDR3 is CASSLANKGTFGYTF. The CDR3 bases are TGTGCCAGCAGCTTAGCCAACAAGGGCACGTTTGGCTACACCTTC.

This sequence joins TRBV5-6 and TRBJ1-1; possibly TRBD1 for D (5 bases). Looked up from germline, CDR1 is SGHDT and CDR2 is YYEEEE. The CDR3 spans 18 residues. V shed 0 bases and J shed 5 bases, with 23 bases lying between them. CDR3 region: CASSLVRMGRRSWTEAFF. The DNA of the CDR3 is TGTGCCAGCAGCTTGGTCCGGATGGGGCGCAGGTCTTGGACTGAAGCTTTCTTT.

This chain's CDR3 is CASSQAQVAERYNEQFF. The CDR3 nucleotides read TGCGCCAGCAGCCAAGCCCAGGTGGCTGAGCGTTACAATGAGCAGTTCTTC. The chain couples TRBV4-1 to TRBJ2-1; no reliable D call. The V gene's germline CDR1 is MGHRA and CDR2 YSYEKL. Trimming left V 1 base short and J 4 bases short, with 17 bases between. The CDR3 covers 17 residues.